This entry is about one TCR beta chain. Antigen specificity is unknown. Per germline, CDR1 SGHTA and CDR2 FQGNSA. This CDR3 is built from 13 residues. V was shortened by 5 bases and J by 2 bases, with 8 bases between the two germline ends. Amplification used 60 Vbeta primers and 13 Jbeta primers. The method was immunoSEQ multiplex PCR; TCRdb's version includes in-frame clones alone and lacks a portion of them. Of about 160,000 clones detected, 80% to 85% appear once; the ten largest clones hold around 8%. The data were obtained in a study of cytomegalovirus exposure and HLA in healthy donors. Study-level points and caveats: A prior analysis recorded that most TCR beta V segments were productive about 87% or about 30% of the time. Fewer N-insertions than the roughly 670-donor mean were reportedly shown by an Asian-associated ancestry cluster in a later analysis. Per published reports, the classifier diagnosed cytomegalovirus status with high specificity and sensitivity.

Input material: PBMCs. The chain couples TRBV7-2 to TRBJ2-3; D remains ambiguous. The TCR originated in a male donor in good health and CMV-seropositive. The CDR3 sequence: CASSPQTTDTQYF. CDR3 in DNA: TGTGCCAGCAGCCCACAGACCACAGATACGCAGTATTTT. The full variable domain, completed using reference TRBV7-2 and TRBJ2-3, is GAGVSQSPSNKVTEKGKDVELRCDPISGHTALYWYRQSLGQGLEFLIYFQGNSAPDKSGLPSDRFSAERTGGSVSTLTIQRTQQEDSAVYLCASSPQTTDTQYFGPGTRLTVL.